One sample yielded the 8 T cell receptor beta chains listed below, sequenced in a study of blood T cell repertoires in COVID-19. Repertoires were generated with immunoSEQ multiplex PCR, while TCRdb's copy carries only in-frame clones and drops some. The sample yields about 30,000 clones, about 79% seen once. Material: peripheral blood. The receptors were gathered from a human donor in a cohort sampled during active COVID-19.

The genes are TRBV7-2 and TRBJ2-1; possibly TRBD2 for D (7 bases). Between the trimmed V and J ends, which lost 5 bases and 7 bases, there was a span of 18 bases. The CDR3 has 15 residues. Germline-derived CDR1 and CDR2 are SGHTA and FQGNSA. This CDR3 reads CASSLNAGGANEQFF. The CDR3 nucleotides read TGTGCCAGCAGCCTAAACGCTGGGGGGGCTAATGAGCAGTTCTTC.

The V call is TRBV5-1, the J call TRBJ1-2; TRBD1 matches at 7 bases. Trimming at V came to 0 bases and at J to 5 bases, leaving 7 bases not matched to a gene. Germline CDR1 reads SGHRS; CDR2 reads YFSETQ. The CDR3 is made up of 15 amino acids. The CDR3 nucleotides read TGCGCCAGCAGCTTGGGGGACAGAAGAGGGTATGGCTACACCTTC. Translated, it gives CASSLGDRRGYGYTF.

This chain links TRBV18 with TRBJ2-7, with a tentative D call TRBD1 (5 bases). The CDR3 covers 12 residues. The germline gives CDR1 KGHSH, CDR2 LQKENI. V was pared by 6 bases and J by 3 bases, with 9 bases between. CDR3 DNA: TGTGCCAGCTCCCGACAGAGCTACGAGCAGTACTTC. Translation: CASSRQSYEQYF.

V gene TRBV9 combines with J gene TRBJ1-1; D might be TRBD1 (5 bases). This CDR3 is 13 amino acids long. The V and J ends lost 0 bases and 5 bases respectively, with 8 bases between them. From germline, CDR1 is SGDLS and CDR2 YYNGEE. Here the CDR3 DNA reads TGTGCCAGCAGCGTAGGGGGCGCAACTGAAGCTTTCTTT. Its translation is CASSVGGATEAFF.

This chain joins TRBV5-1 and TRBJ2-1; the D gene is possibly TRBD1 (6 bases). The CDR3 has 13 residues. Trimming removed 5 bases at V and 4 bases at J, with 10 bases between. CDR1 and CDR2 (germline): SGHRS, YFSETQ. CDR3 protein: CASRSTGYNEQFF. Written as DNA, the CDR3 is TGCGCCAGCAGGTCAACAGGGTACAATGAGCAGTTCTTC.

This chain's CDR3 is CASTSRGGNEQFF. DNA for the CDR3: TGTGCCAGCACCAGCCGGGGGGGTAATGAGCAGTTCTTC. The chain joins TRBV7-3 to TRBJ2-1, with 8 bases that match TRBD2. In germline, CDR1 is SGHTA, CDR2 FQGTGA. This CDR3 spans 13 amino acids. The V gene end was trimmed by 7 bases and the J gene end by 7 bases; junction bases not matched to a gene: 6. Full variable domain (missing parts from reference TRBV7-3 and TRBJ2-1): GAGVSQTPSNKVTEKGKYVELRCDPISGHTALYWYRQSLGQGPEFLIYFQGTGAADDSGLPNDRFFAVRPEGSVSTLKIQRTERGDSAVYLCASTSRGGNEQFFGPGTRLTVL.

V and J are TRBV7-6 and TRBJ2-1, with TRBD2 identical over 8 bases. J gave up 4 bases and V 4 bases, and 9 bases lay outside the gene matches. Germline CDR1 SGHVS, CDR2 FNYEAQ. CDR3 length: 16 amino acids. The CDR3 bases are TGTGCCAGCAGCTGGGGAGCGGGGGAACTTTACAATGAGCAGTTCTTC. Translation gives CASSWGAGELYNEQFF.

The CDR3 DNA sequence: TGTGCCACCCGGGACACCCCAAGCACAGATACGCAGTATTTT. Residues: CATRDTPSTDTQYF. J is TRBJ2-3 and V is TRBV6-5, with D tentatively TRBD1 (6 bases). The CDR3 totals 14 residues. The germline V gene has CDR1 MNHEY and CDR2 SVGAGI. V was trimmed by 10 bases and J by 0 bases, leaving 14 bases between them.